The 17 T cell receptor beta chains below were found in one sample sequenced in a study of T-cell memory formation after mild COVID-19. In TCRdb, the 5' RACE reads were re-called with MiXCR into one record per CDR3 protein. The repertoire holds roughly 510,000 distinct CDR3 sequences, with around 16% as singletons. Sequenced sample: PBMCs or a T cell subset sorted from them (not recorded which). Source of these receptors: an adult woman who had mild COVID-19 (a few samples of this study predate the infection). Cell type and time point are not known.

J is TRBJ2-7 and V is TRBV21-1; TRBD1, the table's D call, was not compared with the DNA. TRBV21-1 is marked as a pseudogene. The CDR3 length is 17 residues. CDR3 sequence reads: CASTRLTAGTGGCEQYF. CDR3 nucleotide sequence: TGTGCCAGCACCAGGTTAACAGCCGGGACAGGGGGTTGCGAGCAGTACTTC.

This clonotype was counted once. The chain combines TRBV15 with TRBJ2-7; D could derive from TRBD1 or TRBD2 (5 bases each). V lost 0 bases, J lost 0 bases, and 9 bases lay in between. In germline, CDR1 is LNHNV, CDR2 YYDKDF (reference sequence). This CDR3 region has 15 residues. CDR3 sequence reads: CATSREGRPSYEQYF. The CDR3 nucleotides read TGTGCCACCAGCAGAGAGGGACGACCCTCCTACGAGCAGTACTTC.

This sequence joins TRBV24-1 and TRBJ2-7; D is perhaps TRBD1 or TRBD2 (5 bases each). CDR3 size: 13 residues. Deletions cut 6 bases from V and 4 bases from J, with 12 bases between. Germline V gene data show CDR1 as KGHDR and CDR2 as SFDVKD. This CDR3 is CATSRDGGYEQYF. CDR3 DNA: TGTGCCACCAGTCGGGACGGAGGATACGAGCAGTACTTC.

This clonotype was observed a handful of times. The chain couples TRBV7-9 to TRBJ2-1, with 7 positions matching TRBD2. The germline CDR1 and CDR2 sequences are SEHNR and FQNEAQ (reference sequence). V lost 2 bases and J lost 12; bases outside the gene matches: 1. The CDR3 runs to 11 residues. CDR3 nucleotides: TGTGCCAGCAGCTTATCGGGAGGGCAGTTCTTC. Residues: CASSLSGGQFF.

There are a few counts of this clonotype. V is TRBV12-3 or TRBV12-4 and J is TRBJ2-1, with 9 nucleotides matching TRBD2. Trimming at V came to 3 bases and at J to 9 bases, leaving 12 bases not matched to a gene. The CDR3 spans 16 residues. The CDR3 region is CASSFRSGSRGSEQFF. The CDR3 nucleotides read TGTGCCAGCAGTTTCCGTAGCGGGAGTCGGGGCAGTGAGCAGTTCTTC.

The sample holds a few counts of this clonotype. This chain uses TRBV5-1 with TRBJ2-2, with D tentatively TRBD1 (5 bases). Germline CDR1 is SGHRS and CDR2 is YFSETQ. The length of the CDR3 is 14 residues. Between the trimmed V and J ends, which lost 8 bases and 5 bases, there was a span of 16 bases. The CDR3 DNA reads TGCGCCAGTACCCCCAGGGCGACGACCGGGGAGCTGTTTTTT. This encodes CASTPRATTGELFF.

Concerning this clonotype itself: Germline and junction disagree at one end, which may indicate a read error. The chain has TRBV7-9 and TRBJ2-5; 8 bases are a match to TRBD1. The CDR3 is made up of 16 amino acids. Germline values: CDR1 SEHNR, CDR2 FQNEAQ (reference sequence). The CDR3 here is CVSSSRQGKSRETQYF. CDR3 nucleotide sequence: TGTGTCAGCAGCTCTCGACAGGGGAAGTCGAGGGAGACCCAGTACTTC.

A few counts support this clonotype. The chain combines TRBV5-6 with TRBJ2-7; D is uncertain. The germline V gene has CDR1 SGHDT and CDR2 YYEEEE. V was shortened by 1 base and J by 5 bases, with 4 bases between the two germline ends. The CDR3 covers 11 residues. The CDR3 coding sequence is TGTGCCAGCAGCTTGTGGCACGAGCAGTACTTC. This encodes CASSLWHEQYF.

This clonotype appeared a few times. The chain carries TRBV4-3 and TRBJ1-1; D uncertain. Germline lookup yields CDR1 LGHNA and CDR2 YSLEER. The V end lost 1 base, the J end lost 1 base, and 7 bases lay between the germline ends. CDR3 size: 14 residues. The DNA for the CDR3 is TGCGCCAGCAGCCAAGTTTCCAAGAACACTGAAGCTTTCTTT. Translating gives CASSQVSKNTEAFF.

The sample holds a few counts of this clonotype. The V call is TRBV9, the J call TRBJ1-5; D is possibly TRBD1 (6 bases). V was trimmed by 4 bases and J by 0 bases, leaving 29 bases between them. In germline, CDR1 is SGDLS, CDR2 YYNGEE. The CDR3 is 21 amino acids. DNA for the CDR3: TGTGCCAGCAGCCCCGGACAGTCTACTAACCTTGGGGGATATAGCAATCAGCCCCAGCATTTT. Its protein product is CASSPGQSTNLGGYSNQPQHF.

The V call is TRBV7-2, the J call TRBJ1-1; a weak D match, TRBD1 (5 bases). The CDR3 covers 16 residues. The V gene lost 1 base and the J gene lost 4 bases, with 16 bases spanning the gap. CDR1 SGHTA and CDR2 FQGNSA come from the germline V gene. The chain's CDR3 is CASSLERGRVGTEAFF. Here the CDR3 DNA reads TGTGCCAGCAGCTTAGAACGCGGCAGGGTGGGCACTGAAGCTTTCTTT.

The chain recombines TRBV14 with TRBJ2-3; D is ambiguous. This CDR3 contains 12 residues. Germline loops: CDR1 SGHDN, CDR2 FVKESK. Deletions cut 0 bases from V and 11 bases from J, with 9 bases between. CDR3 sequence reads: CASSQDGVMQYF. Here the CDR3 DNA reads TGTGCCAGCAGCCAAGACGGTGTGATGCAGTATTTT.

The chain combines TRBV23-1 with TRBJ1-5, with 7 nucleotides matching TRBD1. TRBV23-1 is given ORF status, its function remaining uncertain. The CDR3 totals 13 residues. Trimming cost V 10 bases and J 5 bases; bases outside gene matches: 8. The CDR3 sequence: CANAGTADQPQHF. The CDR3 nucleotides read TGCGCCAACGCCGGGACAGCTGATCAGCCCCAGCATTTT.

The chain recombines TRBV11-2 with TRBJ2-7; 10 nucleotides agree with TRBD1. Unmatched junction bases numbered 11, after V lost 6 bases and J lost 3 bases. CDR1 SGHAT and CDR2 FQNNGV come from the germline V gene. This CDR3 region has 16 residues. CDR3 DNA sequence: TGTGCCAGCAGGGCTAATCCGGGACAGGGGAACTACGAGCAGTACTTC. Translating gives CASRANPGQGNYEQYF.

There are many counts of this clonotype. V usage is TRBV5-1 and J usage is TRBJ2-2; tentatively, D is TRBD1 (6 bases). The CDR3 is 15 amino acids. Germline lookup yields CDR1 SGHRS and CDR2 YFSETQ. V lost 1 base and J lost 3, with 10 bases in between. CDR3 DNA sequence: TGCGCCAGCAGCTTGTTGCCAGGGGACACCGGGGAGCTGTTTTTT. It is translated as CASSLLPGDTGELFF.

The sample holds a few counts of this clonotype. The V gene is TRBV18, the J gene TRBJ1-2; D may be TRBD1 (5 bases). Trimming took 3 bases from V and 4 from J, leaving 12 bases between them. The germline V gene has CDR1 KGHSH and CDR2 LQKENI. This CDR3 contains 14 residues. Written as DNA, the CDR3 is TGTGCCAGCTCACCTCGACAGAGCTTCTATGGCTACACCTTC. It codes for CASSPRQSFYGYTF.

This clonotype was recorded many times. The chain links TRBV20-1 to TRBJ2-7; D is possibly TRBD1 or TRBD2 (6 bases each). The CDR3 extends over 14 amino acids. Trimming took off 3 bases at V and 1 base at J, with 13 bases between the two ends. In germline, CDR1 is DFQATT, CDR2 SNEGSKA (reference sequence). The chain's CDR3 is CSASGGVWSYEQYF. CDR3 bases: TGCAGTGCTAGCGGGGGCGTATGGTCCTACGAGCAGTACTTC.